The 25 T cell receptor beta chains below come from one sample, sequenced in a study of CD8 T cells in Susac syndrome. The RNA, about 0.5 to 1 ug, was put through reverse transcription using random hexamers. TCRdb reanalysed the immunoSEQ multiplex PCR reads using MiXCR and keeps one entry per CDR3 protein. Of about 300,000 distinct CDR3 sequences in the sample, roughly 94% were seen once. Input material: CD4+ T cells from PBMCs. Receptors were obtained from a human donor with multiple sclerosis.

The genes are TRBV12-3 or TRBV12-4 and TRBJ2-7; no clear D. CDR3 length: 14 residues. With 6 bases removed from V and 0 bases from J, the gap between germline ends came to 12 bases. The CDR3 DNA reads as TGTGCCAGCAGGAAAGCCGGCCGCTCCTACGAGCAGTACTTC. It encodes CASRKAGRSYEQYF.

This rearrangement joins TRBV5-6 to TRBJ2-6, with TRBD1 matching over 7 bases. The CDR3 spans 16 residues. Germline lookup yields CDR1 SGHDT and CDR2 YYEEEE. Trimming cost V 4 bases and J 0 bases; bases outside gene matches: 4. The CDR3 DNA is TGTGCCAGCAGCGTTCGACAGGGCTCTGGGGCCAACGTCCTGACTTTC. Residues: CASSVRQGSGANVLTF.

The chain links TRBV2 to TRBJ1-5; no clear D. Germline-derived CDR1 and CDR2 are SNHLY and FYNNEI. The CDR3 runs 13 residues. Trimming cost V 3 bases and J 7 bases, with 10 bases left between them. CDR3 nucleotides: TGTGCCAGCAGTGACAGAGAACTACAGCCCCAGCATTTT. Its translation is CASSDRELQPQHF.

The rearrangement uses TRBV6-2 or TRBV6-3 and TRBJ2-7, with a weak D call TRBD2 (6 bases). The germline V gene has CDR1 MNHEY and CDR2 SVGEGT. The CDR3 is 14 residues long. Trimming pared 4 bases from V and 2 bases from J, leaving 12 bases between. CDR3 in amino acids: CASSSRREAYEQYF. In DNA, the CDR3 is TGTGCCAGCAGTTCGCGCAGGGAGGCCTACGAGCAGTACTTC.

With respect to this clonotype: The junction differs from germline at one of its ends, possibly a read error. This chain joins TRBV7-7 and TRBJ2-7, with a possible D match to TRBD2 (5 bases). This CDR3 is built from 15 residues. From germline, CDR1 is SSHAT and CDR2 FNYEAQ (reference sequence). Here the CDR3 reads CASKQRVGVPYEQYF. The CDR3 DNA reads as TGTGCTAGCAAGCAAAGGGTCGGGGTACCCTACGAGCAGTACTTC.

This clonotype was counted a single time. The chain couples TRBV4-2 to TRBJ2-1, with 8 positions matching TRBD2. The CDR3 runs 15 residues. Unmatched junction bases numbered 6, after V lost 3 bases and J lost 5 bases. Germline CDR1 and CDR2: LGHNA and YNFKEQ. DNA of the CDR3: TGTGCCAGCAGCCAGAGCCAGCGGGAGAACAATGAGCAGTTCTTC. Protein product: CASSQSQRENNEQFF.

CDR3 sequence reads: CAWSVMTQGGYTF. The CDR3 region has the DNA TGTGCCTGGAGCGTAATGACGCAGGGGGGCTACACCTTC. This chain joins TRBV30 and TRBJ1-2, with TRBD1 as a possible D gene (6 bases). Between the trimmed V and J ends, which lost 3 bases and 8 bases, there was a span of 16 bases. The CDR3 has 13 residues. Germline loops: CDR1 GTSNPN, CDR2 SVGIG (reference sequence).

This clonotype was observed a few times. The V call is TRBV3-1, the J call TRBJ2-7; D is uncertain. In germline, CDR1 is LGHDT, CDR2 YNNKEL (reference sequence). CDR3 length: 15 residues. The V end was cut by 0 bases, the J end by 3 bases, with 12 bases between. CDR3 protein: CASSQESSQVYEQYF. As DNA, the CDR3 is TGTGCCAGCAGCCAAGAGAGCAGCCAAGTCTACGAGCAGTACTTC.

The V and J genes are TRBV10-3 and TRBJ2-3; perhaps TRBD2 as D (6 bases). The CDR3 contains 15 residues. Trimming removed 5 bases from V and 1 base from J, with 13 bases in between. Germline V gene sequence: CDR1 ENHRY, CDR2 SYGVKD. CDR3 sequence (DNA): TGTGCCATCAGTCGGGAGCCTTCGGGCACAGATACGCAGTATTTT. As protein: CAISREPSGTDTQYF.

The J gene is TRBJ2-2, the V gene TRBV5-1; possible D gene TRBD1, 5 bases. Trimming removed 0 bases from V and 8 bases from J, with 14 bases in between. Germline assignment: CDR1 SGHRS and CDR2 YFSETQ. This CDR3 has 15 residues. For the CDR3, the DNA is TGCGCCAGCAGCTTGGATACAGGATTGACTGGGGAGCTGTTTTTT. Translated: CASSLDTGLTGELFF.

This chain connects TRBV18 to TRBJ1-2; 7 nucleotides line up with TRBD1. The CDR3 extends over 16 amino acids. From germline, CDR1 is KGHSH and CDR2 LQKENI. V lost 2 bases, J lost 0 bases, and 6 bases stayed unmatched. The CDR3 coding sequence is TGTGCCAGCTCACCATTGACAGGGTTTTCTAACTATGGCTACACCTTC. This codes for CASSPLTGFSNYGYTF.

This sequence joins TRBV20-1 and TRBJ2-1; 8 nucleotides line up with TRBD1. The CDR3 is made up of 13 amino acids. CDR1 DFQATT and CDR2 SNEGSKA come from the germline V gene (reference sequence). The J segment lost 12 bases and the V segment lost 0 bases, leaving 7 bases of the junction unmatched. The CDR3 DNA follows: TGCAGTGCTAGAGATCCCCCCGGGACAGGGCAGTTCTTC. Its translation is CSARDPPGTGQFF.

V usage is TRBV18 and J usage is TRBJ1-3; 7 bases are a match to TRBD1. CDR3 length: 15 residues. Trimming took 0 bases from V and 8 from J; bases not matched to a gene: 7. In germline, CDR1 is KGHSH, CDR2 LQKENI. The CDR3 protein is CASSPPTGFGHTIYF. For the CDR3, the DNA is TGTGCCAGCTCACCACCGACAGGGTTCGGACACACCATATATTTT.

The chain recombines TRBV7-9 with TRBJ2-3, with D perhaps given as TRBD1 or TRBD2 (5 bases each). The germline V gene has CDR1 SEHNR and CDR2 FQNEAQ (reference sequence). V was cut by 5 bases and J by 5 bases, with 14 bases left in between. The CDR3 runs to 14 residues. The CDR3 reads CASSPPRGIDTQYF. The CDR3 nucleotides are TGTGCCAGCAGCCCCCCGAGGGGCATAGATACGCAGTATTTT.

This chain connects TRBV6-2 or TRBV6-3 to TRBJ2-2, with 8 bases lining up with TRBD2. Unmatched junction bases numbered 7, after V lost 4 bases and J lost 6 bases. CDR1 is MNHEY and CDR2 is SVGEGT in the germline V gene. This CDR3 comprises 15 residues. This chain's CDR3 is CASSWGLVVSGELFF. The CDR3, as DNA: TGTGCCAGCAGTTGGGGACTAGTGGTGTCCGGGGAGCTGTTTTTT.

This clonotype was detected once. The rearrangement uses TRBV15 and TRBJ2-1, with 8 bases lining up with TRBD2. Germline CDR1 and CDR2: LNHNV and YYDKDF (reference sequence). With 0 bases clipped from V and 3 bases from J, the junction kept 4 bases outside the gene matches. CDR3 length: 16 residues. The CDR3 coding sequence is TGTGCCACCAGCAGAGATCTTGCGGGAGGCTACAATGAGCAGTTCTTC. It translates to CATSRDLAGGYNEQFF.

The chain joins TRBV7-9 to TRBJ2-2, with D perhaps TRBD1 or TRBD2 (6 bases each). Germline-derived CDR1 and CDR2 are SEHNR and FQNEAQ (reference sequence). The CDR3 spans 19 residues. Trimming took off 1 base at V and 4 bases at J, with 22 bases between the two ends. DNA for the CDR3: TGTGCCAGCAGCTTAGTGGGACAAGACCCCAAGGGGGGCACCGGGGAGCTGTTTTTT. This sequence encodes CASSLVGQDPKGGTGELFF.

CDR3 residues: CAIGASGRFLGDTQYF. In nucleotides, the CDR3 is TGTGCCATTGGGGCTAGCGGGAGATTCCTGGGAGATACGCAGTATTTT. This rearrangement joins TRBV6-6 to TRBJ2-3, with 10 bases lining up with TRBD2. The CDR3 contains 16 residues. Germline V CDR1 and CDR2: MNHNY, SVGAGI (reference sequence). V was pared by 10 bases and J by 5 bases, with 15 bases of the junction left unmatched.

V usage is TRBV5-1 and J usage is TRBJ2-3; perhaps TRBD2 as D (6 bases). This CDR3 comprises 15 residues. CDR1 is SGHRS and CDR2 is YFSETQ in the germline V gene. V dropped 0 bases and J dropped 3 bases, with 11 bases sitting between them. CDR3: CASSLAQGLTDTQYF. CDR3 sequence (DNA): TGCGCCAGCAGCTTGGCTCAGGGACTGACAGATACGCAGTATTTT.

This clonotype occurred a few times. This sequence joins TRBV29-1 and TRBJ2-5; D perhaps matches TRBD2 (6 bases). This CDR3 spans 13 amino acids. V was clipped by 4 bases and J by 4 bases, with 13 bases between them. Looked up from germline, CDR1 is SQVTM and CDR2 is ANQGSEA. The CDR3 DNA reads as TGCAGCGTTGGGCTAGCGCCGGCAGAGACCCAGTACTTC. Its protein product is CSVGLAPAETQYF. The full variable domain, completed using reference TRBV29-1 and TRBJ2-5, is SAVISQKPSRDICQRGTSLTIQCQVDSQVTMMFWYRQQPGQSLTLIATANQGSEATYESGFVIDKFPISRPNLTFSTLTVSNMSPEDSSIYLCSVGLAPAETQYFGPGTRLLVL.

The chain joins TRBV20-1 to TRBJ1-1, with 7 bases identical to TRBD1. CDR3 size: 16 residues. With V trimmed by 2 bases and J by 6 bases, 15 bases remained unmatched. Looked up from germline, CDR1 is DFQATT and CDR2 is SNEGSKA (reference sequence). CDR3 DNA sequence: TGCAGTGCTAGATCTCGGGACCGGGGAGACAGGGCTGAAGCTTTCTTT. This codes for CSARSRDRGDRAEAFF.

The V call is TRBV20-1, the J call TRBJ2-2; 12 nucleotides agree with TRBD2. J lost 6 bases, V lost 1 base, and 9 bases had no gene match. Germline lookup yields CDR1 DFQATT and CDR2 SNEGSKA (reference sequence). The CDR3 is made up of 17 amino acids. CDR3 residues: CSARGRLAGVGAGELFF. CDR3 bases: TGCAGTGCTAGAGGTCGACTAGCGGGAGTGGGCGCCGGGGAGCTGTTTTTT.

The chain has TRBV25-1 and TRBJ2-3; 10 bases line up with TRBD2. Germline lookup yields CDR1 MGHDK and CDR2 SYGVNS. V trimming: 4 bases; J trimming: 1 base; junction bases outside the gene matches: 2. This CDR3 is built from 15 residues. The CDR3 loop is CASSATSGRTDTQYF. The CDR3 bases are TGTGCCAGCAGTGCGACTAGCGGGCGCACAGATACGCAGTATTTT.

For the CDR3, the DNA is TGTGCCAGCAGCGGGCGTAGACAAGAGACCCAGTACTTC. Its protein is CASSGRRQETQYF. The V and J genes are TRBV11-2 and TRBJ2-5, with D uncertain. Deletions cut 5 bases from V and 2 bases from J, with 9 bases between. The germline V gene has CDR1 SGHAT and CDR2 FQNNGV. This CDR3 spans 13 amino acids.

CDR3 loop: CASRTGLSTDTQYF. The DNA of the CDR3 is TGTGCCAGCAGAACTGGACTCTCCACAGATACGCAGTATTTT. The chain uses TRBV12-3 or TRBV12-4 and TRBJ2-3; TRBD2 is a possible D gene (5 bases). Trimming stripped 6 bases from V and 2 bases from J, with 12 bases between. The CDR3 spans 14 residues.